The text below deals with one T cell receptor beta chain. What it binds is unknown. Sequencing was performed with immunoSEQ multiplex PCR; in TCRdb, only in-frame clones are kept and a portion is missing. The top ten hold 0.54% of the sample, which has some 100,000 clones, 80% to 95% seen once. Germline values: CDR1 SGHDT, CDR2 YYEEEE. The V segment lost 4 bases and the J segment 4 bases; nucleotides outside the gene matches: 7. The CDR3 loop spans 15 amino acids. This sample stems from a study of OX40 agonist ivuxolimab in advanced cancers. At the level of the study: With ivuxolimab, an agonistic anti-OX40 (CD134) antibody, patients were treated. One hepatocellular carcinoma and a couple of cutaneous melanoma patients partially responded.

Study-wide results and limits: At doses 0.1 to 3.0 mg/kg, CD4+ and CD8+ clones expanded. Individuals who were partial responders at 0.1-3.0 mg/kg had clonal expansion that ranked among the lowest.

This TCR was sampled from an adult with an advanced solid tumor such as melanoma, head and neck, liver or kidney cancer. Sequences were derived from CD4+ or CD8+ T cells sorted from blood, sampled in a trial of the OX40 agonist ivuxolimab. The genes are TRBV5-6 and TRBJ2-1; TRBD1 matches at 8 bases. The CDR3 DNA reads TGTGCCAGCAGCCACGGGACAGGTAATTACAATGAGCAGTTCTTC. Translation: CASSHGTGNYNEQFF.